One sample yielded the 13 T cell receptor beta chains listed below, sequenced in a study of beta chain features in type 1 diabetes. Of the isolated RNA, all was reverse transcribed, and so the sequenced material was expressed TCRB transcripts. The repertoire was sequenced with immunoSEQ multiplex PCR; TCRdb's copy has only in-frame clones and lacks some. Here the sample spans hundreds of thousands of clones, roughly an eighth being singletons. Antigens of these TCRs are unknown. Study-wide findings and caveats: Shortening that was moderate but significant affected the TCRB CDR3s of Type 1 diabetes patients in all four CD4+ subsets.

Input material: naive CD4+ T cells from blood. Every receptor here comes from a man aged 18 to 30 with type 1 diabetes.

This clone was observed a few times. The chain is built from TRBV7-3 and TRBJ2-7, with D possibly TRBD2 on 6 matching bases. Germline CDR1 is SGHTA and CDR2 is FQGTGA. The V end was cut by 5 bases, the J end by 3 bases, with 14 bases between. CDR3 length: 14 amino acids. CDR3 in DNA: TGTGCCAGCAGCCCCCGGCAGGGAGGCTACGAGCAGTACTTC. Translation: CASSPRQGGYEQYF.

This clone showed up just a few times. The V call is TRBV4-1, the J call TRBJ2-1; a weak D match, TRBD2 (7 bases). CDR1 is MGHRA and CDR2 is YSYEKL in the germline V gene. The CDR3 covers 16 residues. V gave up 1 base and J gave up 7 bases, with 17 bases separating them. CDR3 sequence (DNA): TGCGCCAGCAGCCAAGCCGAGGGGGGGCCGTGGAATGAGCAGTTCTTC. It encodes CASSQAEGGPWNEQFF.

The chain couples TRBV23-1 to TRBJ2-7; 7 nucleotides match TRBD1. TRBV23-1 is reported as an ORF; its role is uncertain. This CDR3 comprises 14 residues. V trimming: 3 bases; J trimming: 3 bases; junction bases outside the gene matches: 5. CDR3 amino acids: CASSHPTGRYEQYF. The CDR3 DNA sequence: TGCGCCAGCAGTCACCCGACAGGGCGCTACGAGCAGTACTTC.

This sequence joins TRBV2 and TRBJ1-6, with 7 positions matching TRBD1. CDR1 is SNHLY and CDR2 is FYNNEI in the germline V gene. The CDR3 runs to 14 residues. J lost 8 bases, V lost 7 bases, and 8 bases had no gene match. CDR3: CASTGGTAYSPLHF. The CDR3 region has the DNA TGTGCCAGCACGGGAGGGACAGCTTATTCACCCCTCCACTTT.

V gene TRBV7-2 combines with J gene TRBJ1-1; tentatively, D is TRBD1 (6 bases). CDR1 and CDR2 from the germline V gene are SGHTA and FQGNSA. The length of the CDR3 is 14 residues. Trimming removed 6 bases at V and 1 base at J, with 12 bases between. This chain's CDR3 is CASRTGHQNTEAFF. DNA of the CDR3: TGTGCCAGCAGAACGGGACACCAGAACACTGAAGCTTTCTTT.

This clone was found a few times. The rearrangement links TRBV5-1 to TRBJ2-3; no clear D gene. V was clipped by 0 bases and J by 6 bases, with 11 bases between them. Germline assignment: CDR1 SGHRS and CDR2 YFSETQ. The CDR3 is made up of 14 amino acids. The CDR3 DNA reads TGCGCCAGCAGCTTGGCTTGGGATGAGGATACGCAGTATTTT. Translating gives CASSLAWDEDTQYF.

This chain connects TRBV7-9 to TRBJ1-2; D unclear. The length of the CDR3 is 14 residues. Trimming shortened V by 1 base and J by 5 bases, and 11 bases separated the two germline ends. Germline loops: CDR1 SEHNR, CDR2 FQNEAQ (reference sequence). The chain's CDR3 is CASSLGPESYGYTF. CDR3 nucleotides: TGTGCCAGCAGCTTAGGCCCGGAAAGTTATGGCTACACCTTC.

CDR3 loop: CASSPRGSQGGYTF. The CDR3 DNA is TGTGCCAGCAGCCCTCGTGGCTCTCAAGGTGGCTACACCTTC. The chain links TRBV7-9 to TRBJ1-2, with no clear D. CDR1 SEHNR and CDR2 FQNEAQ come from the germline V gene (reference sequence). This CDR3 comprises 14 residues. V lost 5 bases, J lost 7 bases, and 17 bases lay in between.

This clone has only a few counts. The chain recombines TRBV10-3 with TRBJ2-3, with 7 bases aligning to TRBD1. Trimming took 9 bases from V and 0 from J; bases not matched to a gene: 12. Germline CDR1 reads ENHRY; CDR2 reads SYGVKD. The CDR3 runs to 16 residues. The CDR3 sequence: CAIGSKQGKSTDTQYF. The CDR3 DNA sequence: TGTGCCATAGGGTCAAAACAGGGGAAGAGCACAGATACGCAGTATTTT.

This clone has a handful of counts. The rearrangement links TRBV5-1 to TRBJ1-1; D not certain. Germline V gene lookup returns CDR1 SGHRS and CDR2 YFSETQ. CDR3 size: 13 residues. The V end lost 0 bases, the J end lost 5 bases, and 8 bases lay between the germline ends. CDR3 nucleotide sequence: TGCGCCAGCAGCTTGGGGAGTGATACTGAAGCTTTCTTT. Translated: CASSLGSDTEAFF.

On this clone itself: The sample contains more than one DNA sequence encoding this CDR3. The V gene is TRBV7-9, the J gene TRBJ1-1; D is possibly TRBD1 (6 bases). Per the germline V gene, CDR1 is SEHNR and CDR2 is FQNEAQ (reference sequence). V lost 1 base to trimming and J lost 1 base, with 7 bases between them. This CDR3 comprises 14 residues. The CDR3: CASSLVRGNTEAFF. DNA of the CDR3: TGTGCCAGCAGCTTAGTCAGGGGGAACACTGAAGCTTTCTTT.

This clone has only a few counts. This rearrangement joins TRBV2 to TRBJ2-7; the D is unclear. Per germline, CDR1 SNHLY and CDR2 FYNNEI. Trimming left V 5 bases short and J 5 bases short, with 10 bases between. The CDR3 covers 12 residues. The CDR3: CASSYIVNEQYF. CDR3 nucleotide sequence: TGTGCCAGCAGTTACATAGTCAACGAGCAGTACTTC.

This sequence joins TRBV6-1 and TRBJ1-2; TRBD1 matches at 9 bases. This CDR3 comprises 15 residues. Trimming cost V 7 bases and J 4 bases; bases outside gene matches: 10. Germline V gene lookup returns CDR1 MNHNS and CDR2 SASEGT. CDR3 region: CASTTQGASTYGYTF. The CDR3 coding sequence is TGTGCCAGCACTACACAGGGGGCGAGTACCTATGGCTACACCTTC.